This T cell receptor beta chain came from a study of technical replicates of blood from a handful of donors (dated by TCRdb to 2016 to 2017). V gives up 7 bases and J gives up 4 bases, and the segment between their germline ends measures 13 bases. The germline V gene specifies MNHNS as CDR1 and SASEGT as CDR2. The CDR3 numbers 13 residues from cysteine through phenylalanine. Only the CDR3 DNA is retained, 39 bases long and in frame from the first base. The library was obtained by the immunoSEQ multiplex PCR assay. The clones in this table, taken by TCRdb from immuneACCESS, are in-frame only. Not every clone is retained; where verified, under half of the shortfall comes from an unresolved V gene, and the cause of the rest is unknown. The sample table lists tens of thousands of clones, 91% of them with a count of one. The top ten clonotypes cover approximately 0.4% of the sample. A single count supports this clone. The clone's antigen remains unknown. Base-call qualities are not available, and no considerably larger clone is one nucleotide away.

The receptor's source is a human donor in good health. Some clones in this sample may be carry-over from other donors' samples. Input material: T cells isolated from PBMCs. The rearranged chain carries TRBV6-1 and TRBJ1-2; TRBD1 could be the D gene, as 6 bases match. Read as DNA, the sequence is TGTGCCAGCATTAGTACAGGGACCTATGGCTACACCTTC. It is translated as CASISTGTYGYTF.